Sequencing of this T cell receptor (beta chain) was carried out in a study of T cell responses to AZD1222 COVID-19 vaccine. Findings of the study overall: Just a handful of AZD1222 recipients tested seropositive at baseline. Reportedly, nearly half the spike-specific TCRs target unmutated variant regions. Among vaccine-associated CD4 TCRs, coverage spanned spike, with dominance at 160-218 and 743-854.

Details on this clone: Its specificity is not known.

V gave up 2 bases and J gave up 5 bases, with 3 bases separating them. CDR3 size: 11 residues. From germline, CDR1 is MDHEN and CDR2 SYDVKM. Repertoires were generated with immunoSEQ multiplex PCR, while TCRdb's copy carries only in-frame clones and drops some. The data hold 60,000 to 85,000 clones, with around 85% observed a single time. This chain uses TRBV28 with TRBJ1-2; no clear D gene. The sequences come from peripheral blood, collected on day 0 of AZD1222 vaccination. The sequence came from an adult in good health. As DNA, the CDR3 is TGTGCCAGCAGTTTAGAGTATGGCTACACCTTC. Amino acids: CASSLEYGYTF.